The TCR beta chain under discussion was sequenced for a study of T cell repertoires in cytomegalovirus infection. MiXCR was run by TCRdb on the reads, yielding one entry per CDR3 protein. The table shows under 600,000 distinct CDR3 sequences, with approximately 16% occurring only once. The CDR3 spans 14 residues. CDR1 is MNHNY, CDR2 SVGAGI, per germline (reference sequence). The V gene lost 5 bases and the J gene lost 5 bases, with 15 bases spanning the gap. The sample holds many counts of this clonotype. Sample: CD8+ T cells from PBMCs. The sequence derives from a human donor in good health (CMV status not recorded). Some clones in this sample may be carry-over from other donors' samples. This chain joins TRBV6-6 and TRBJ1-2, with D maybe TRBD1 (5 bases). The CDR3, as DNA: TGTGCCAGCAGTCCCTCCCAGGGATGGTATGGCTACACCTTC. The encoded protein is CASSPSQGWYGYTF.